Below are 25 T cell receptor beta chains sequenced from a single sample in a study of blood T cells in healthy people across ages. The second PCR ran about 7 to 12 cycles with a sample-barcoded 5' primer and J-beta primers. TCRdb passed the 5' RACE reads through MiXCR, listing each CDR3 protein once. The sample consists of around 1,000,000 distinct CDR3 sequences, under 30% of them appearing once. This sample was also put to use in a study of T cells of mothers and their children.

Sample: blood. These receptors were collected from a girl aged 2-10 years in good health.

The gene calls are TRBV28 and TRBJ1-1; the D gene is possibly TRBD1 (5 bases). There are 11 residues in the CDR3. Between the trimmed V and J ends, which lost 5 bases and 11 bases, there was a span of 12 bases. From germline, CDR1 is MDHEN and CDR2 SYDVKM. CDR3 coding DNA: TGTGCCAGCAGTAACAGGCTCCAGGCTTTCTTT. Translated, it gives CASSNRLQAFF.

The rearrangement joins TRBV5-1 to TRBJ2-5; TRBD1 matches 10 bases. The DNA matches TRBJ2-7 better at its end, which makes the J call doubtful. From germline, CDR1 is SGHRS and CDR2 YFSETQ. CDR3 size: 16 residues. The CDR3 DNA reads TGCGCCAGCAGCTCCCCGACAGGGGGCCGATCCTACGAGCAGTACTTC. Translating it yields CASSSPTGGRSYEQYF.

This clonotype was found a few times. The chain recombines TRBV13 with TRBJ2-7, with no clear D. This CDR3 spans 15 amino acids. The V and J ends lost 2 bases and 0 bases respectively, with 11 bases between them. Germline CDR1 reads PRHDT; CDR2 reads FYEKMQ (reference sequence). The CDR3 DNA sequence: TGTGCCAGCAGCTTAAATGGCGGATACTCCTACGAGCAGTACTTC. Encoded protein: CASSLNGGYSYEQYF.

Comments on this clonotype: One junction end does not reproduce the germline sequence, and a read error may be involved. The CDR3 region is CASGTNGEKLLF. CDR3 nucleotides: TGTGCCTCCGGGACGAACGGAGAAAAACTGCTTTTT. The chain combines TRBV9 with TRBJ1-4; D possibly corresponds to TRBD1 (5 bases). The CDR3 has 12 residues. CDR1 and CDR2 from the germline V gene are SGDLS and YYNGEE.

This clonotype was seen only a few times. This chain uses TRBV20-1 with TRBJ2-1; D unresolved. The DNA end is a closer match to TRBJ2-5, so the J assignment may be wrong. CDR1 is DFQATT and CDR2 is SNEGSKA in the germline V gene (reference sequence). The CDR3 is 10 amino acids. CDR3 coding DNA: TGCAGTGCTAAACAGGAGACCCAGTACTTC. Translating gives CSAKQETQYF.

There are a few counts of this clonotype. The V gene is TRBV27, the J gene TRBJ2-5, with unresolved D. The germline gives CDR1 MNHEY, CDR2 SMNVEV (reference sequence). Trimming stripped 5 bases from V and 5 bases from J, with 15 bases between. This CDR3 region has 14 residues. The CDR3 region is CASSPQVPVETQYF. The CDR3 DNA reads as TGTGCCAGCAGTCCCCAGGTGCCTGTTGAGACCCAGTACTTC.

The CDR3 DNA sequence: TGTGCCAGCAGGACGCGGGGAACCCAAGAGACCCAGTACTTC. Its protein is CASRTRGTQETQYF. The chain is built from TRBV6-1 and TRBJ2-5; a weak D match, TRBD2 (6 bases). The CDR3 runs 14 residues. In germline, CDR1 is MNHNS, CDR2 SASEGT. Trimming took off 6 bases at V and 1 base at J, with 12 bases between the two ends.

The chain employs TRBV20-1 and TRBJ2-5; the D is unclear. The DNA end favors TRBJ2-1, so the J call may be wrong. CDR1 is DFQATT, CDR2 SNEGSKA, per germline (reference sequence). The CDR3 runs 14 residues. CDR3 bases: TGCAGTGCGGACGGGTCGCCCCCCTACAATGAGCAGTTCTTC. Translation: CSADGSPPYNEQFF.

This clonotype was picked up a small number of times. The gene calls are TRBV4-3 and TRBJ2-1, with TRBD2 as a possible D gene (6 bases). This CDR3 is 17 amino acids long. Deletions cut 0 bases from V and 6 bases from J, with 18 bases between. CDR1 and CDR2 (germline): LGHNA, YSLEER. The CDR3 loop is CASSQDRSDYPTNEQFF. DNA of the CDR3: TGCGCCAGCAGCCAAGACCGCTCGGACTACCCTACCAATGAGCAGTTCTTC.

This clonotype was counted a few times. The chain couples TRBV7-3 to TRBJ2-2, with TRBD2 identical over 12 bases. Per germline, CDR1 SGHTA and CDR2 FQGTGA. CDR3 size: 19 residues. V dropped 4 bases and J dropped 3; count of bases not matched to a gene: 12. CDR3 amino acids: CASSYRLAGVYGDTGELFF. The CDR3 nucleotides are TGTGCCAGCAGCTATCGACTAGCGGGAGTTTACGGTGACACCGGGGAGCTGTTTTTT.

This sequence joins TRBV2 and TRBJ2-1, with TRBD2 identical over 9 bases. Trimming removed 4 bases from V and 7 bases from J; junction bases left unmatched: 11. The CDR3 is 16 residues long. Per germline, CDR1 SNHLY and CDR2 FYNNEI. CDR3 loop: CASSVDAGGALNEQFF. The CDR3 DNA follows: TGTGCCAGCAGTGTTGATGCGGGAGGGGCTTTGAATGAGCAGTTCTTC.

This clonotype was counted only a few times. An end of the junction does not agree with germline; a read error may underlie this. The CDR3 nucleotides are TGCGCCAGCCAGACTAGCGGTTACAATGAGCGGTTCTTC. Its translation is CASQTSGYNERFF. The chain uses TRBV5-1 and TRBJ2-1, with 9 bases identical to TRBD2. The CDR3 runs 13 residues. Germline-derived CDR1 and CDR2 are SGHRS and YFSETQ.

This clonotype came up a few times. This may be a read error, as it is one base from a much larger clone. The genes are TRBV5-5 and TRBJ2-5, with 7 bases matching TRBD1. Germline CDR1 and CDR2: SGHKS and YYEKEE (reference sequence). The CDR3 is made up of 13 amino acids. This chain's CDR3 is CASSLTGEETQHF. CDR3 nucleotides: TGTGCCAGCAGCTTGACAGGGGAAGAGACCCAGCACTTC.

This clonotype was seen only a few times. The chain is built from TRBV20-1 and TRBJ2-6; D gene unclear. The V end was cut by 2 bases, the J end by 0 bases, with 8 bases between. The CDR3 has 15 residues. Germline V gene data show CDR1 as DFQATT and CDR2 as SNEGSKA (reference sequence). The CDR3 DNA reads TGCAGTGCTAGAAATTTAAACTCTGGGGCCAACGTCCTGACTTTC. This sequence encodes CSARNLNSGANVLTF.

This clonotype was detected only a few times. The chain combines TRBV29-1 with TRBJ2-4; D gene uncertain. Germline V gene lookup returns CDR1 SQVTM and CDR2 ANQGSEA. CDR3 length: 14 amino acids. Trimming pared 5 bases from V and 2 bases from J, leaving 13 bases between. CDR3 sequence: CSVLPPLTKNIQYF. The DNA of the CDR3 is TGCAGCGTTCTTCCGCCTTTGACCAAAAACATTCAGTACTTC.

This clonotype was detected a few times. This sequence joins TRBV20-1 and TRBJ2-5, with 11 bases lining up with TRBD2. V was pared by 7 bases and J by 4 bases, with 5 bases of the junction left unmatched. Germline CDR1 and CDR2: DFQATT and SNEGSKA (reference sequence). The CDR3 has 13 residues. The CDR3 bases are TGCAGTGGCTCCCTAGCGGGGGGAGAGACCCAGTACTTC. It translates to CSGSLAGGETQYF.

This CDR3 is CSARVGSGRQETQYF. CDR3 DNA sequence: TGCAGTGCTAGAGTAGGTAGCGGGAGACAAGAGACCCAGTACTTC. This chain connects TRBV20-1 to TRBJ2-5, with 9 bases fitting TRBD2. The CDR3 extends over 15 amino acids. CDR1 and CDR2 (germline): DFQATT, SNEGSKA (reference sequence). V was pared by 1 base and J by 2 bases, with 5 bases of the junction left unmatched.

This clonotype appeared a few times. The chain links TRBV29-1 to TRBJ1-1; tentatively, D is TRBD1 (5 bases). Trimming cost V 3 bases and J 2 bases, with 19 bases left between them. The germline gives CDR1 SQVTM, CDR2 ANQGSEA. The CDR3 has 16 residues. CDR3 DNA: TGCAGCGTTGATAGGGACCTGGGGGTCGGAAACACTGAAGCTTTCTTT. It codes for CSVDRDLGVGNTEAFF.

About this clonotype: A junction boundary mismatches the germline segment, possibly from a read error. This chain links TRBV6-2 or TRBV6-3 with TRBJ2-3; D not certain. The CDR3 sequence is 14 residues long. Germline V CDR1 and CDR2: MNHEY, SVGEGT. Here the CDR3 reads CTSSYDSPVDTQYF. The CDR3 DNA follows: TGTACCAGCAGTTACGATTCCCCCGTAGATACGCAGTATTTT.

The chain couples TRBV12-3 or TRBV12-4 to TRBJ2-3; a possible D gene is TRBD2 (6 bases). The CDR3 is 14 amino acids. The germline V and J ends were trimmed by 7 bases and 6 bases, with 17 bases remaining between them. CDR3 bases: TGTGCCAGCACTCAAGCGGGTGGGACGGATACGCAGTATTTT. This translates into CASTQAGGTDTQYF.

This clonotype has only a few counts. The V and J genes are TRBV7-3 and TRBJ1-1; possible D gene TRBD1, 5 bases. V dropped 5 bases and J dropped 3 bases, with 10 bases sitting between them. The CDR3 is made up of 13 amino acids. Germline CDR1 SGHTA, CDR2 FQGTGA. The CDR3 region is CASSRGVDTEAFF. The CDR3 nucleotides are TGTGCCAGCAGCCGGGGGGTTGACACTGAAGCTTTCTTT.

This clonotype was observed a few times. The rearrangement links TRBV6-5 to TRBJ1-1; D unclear. The CDR3 has 12 amino acids. V was trimmed by 2 bases and J by 8 bases, leaving 9 bases between them. In germline, CDR1 is MNHEY, CDR2 SVGAGI. The CDR3 DNA reads as TGTGCCAGCAGTTACAAGAGTTCAGAAGCTTTCTTT. Protein: CASSYKSSEAFF.

In the case of this clonotype: Germline is not matched at one junction end, which may reflect a read error. This chain connects TRBV5-1 to TRBJ2-7; 11 bases match TRBD1. This CDR3 spans 14 amino acids. CDR1 is SGHRS and CDR2 is YFSETQ in the germline V gene. The CDR3 sequence is CASSDRDRGFSRDF. The CDR3 nucleotides are TGCGCCAGCAGCGACCGGGACAGGGGGTTCTCGCGCGACTTC.

A note on this clonotype: A junction end diverges from the germline sequence, so it may reflect a read error. This chain links TRBV28 with TRBJ2-5; 9 bases agree with TRBD2. This CDR3 has 14 residues. The germline V gene has CDR1 MDHEN and CDR2 SYDVKM. CDR3 DNA: TGTGCCAGCAGGAAAAGCGGGAGGAGAGAGACCCAGTATTTC. Translating it yields CASRKSGRRETQYF.

V gene TRBV20-1 combines with J gene TRBJ1-4; 7 bases line up with TRBD1. The length of the CDR3 is 14 residues. The germline gives CDR1 DFQATT, CDR2 SNEGSKA (reference sequence). V shed 3 bases, J shed 10 bases, and the junction held 11 bases outside the gene matches. CDR3 in DNA: TGCAGTGCTAGTGCCCCCACAGGGGTCGGAAAACTGTTTTTT. Translated: CSASAPTGVGKLFF.